One sample yielded the 25 T cell receptor beta chains listed below, sequenced in a study of blood T cells in healthy people across ages. A second PCR of about 6 to 12 cycles used a sample-barcoded 5' primer and a J-beta primer mix. TCRdb redid the calling of the 5' RACE reads with MiXCR, one entry per CDR3 protein. The repertoire holds roughly 2 million distinct CDR3 sequences, roughly 50% seen once, with about 2.1% in the top ten. The sequencing input was blood. The receptors stem from a woman between 40 and 50 years old in good health.

This chain connects TRBV6-2 or TRBV6-3 to TRBJ2-6; no firm D call. The CDR3 extends over 16 amino acids. Trimming shortened V by 6 bases and J by 0 bases, and 12 bases separated the two germline ends. The germline V gene encodes CDR1 MNHEY and CDR2 SVGEGT. CDR3: CASRIPQRSGANVLTF. DNA of the CDR3: TGTGCCAGCAGGATTCCCCAACGCTCTGGGGCCAACGTCCTGACTTTC.

In the case of this clonotype: An end of the junction differs from the germline gene, which may be a read error. The chain employs TRBV27 and TRBJ2-5, with 11 positions matching TRBD2. The length of the CDR3 is 15 residues. The germline V gene encodes CDR1 MNHEY and CDR2 SMNVEV (reference sequence). The CDR3 spells CASRLAGIIQEAQYF. Here the CDR3 DNA reads TGTGCCAGTCGACTAGCGGGGATAATCCAAGAGGCCCAGTACTTC.

This chain connects TRBV6-1 to TRBJ2-1; 9 bases fit TRBD2. The V gene end was trimmed by 6 bases and the J gene end by 7 bases; junction bases not matched to a gene: 16. The CDR3 has 17 amino acids. The germline CDR1 and CDR2 sequences are MNHNS and SASEGT. The CDR3 nucleotides read TGTGCCAGCAGGGTAGGGCTAGCGGGGAATTATCGGAATGAGCAGTTCTTC. This encodes CASRVGLAGNYRNEQFF.

This chain connects TRBV10-3 to TRBJ2-1, with 9 positions matching TRBD2. CDR1 ENHRY and CDR2 SYGVKD come from the germline V gene. The ends lost 2 bases at V and 4 bases at J; junction bases unmatched: 6. The CDR3 has 16 amino acids. The CDR3 DNA sequence: TGTGCCATCAGTGAGCACTCTAGCGGGGTTTACAATGAGCAGTTCTTC. It translates to CAISEHSSGVYNEQFF.

The rearrangement links TRBV6-5 to TRBJ2-3, with D possibly matching TRBD2 (5 bases). CDR3 length: 16 amino acids. Germline V gene lookup returns CDR1 MNHEY and CDR2 SVGAGI. The V end was cut by 9 bases, the J end by 4 bases, with 23 bases between. The DNA of the CDR3 is TGTGCCAGTCGGCGGGCCGTGAGGCGTTCACCAGATACGCAGTATTTT. Its protein product is CASRRAVRRSPDTQYF.

The gene calls are TRBV7-9 and TRBJ2-7, with D uncertain. The CDR3 extends over 15 amino acids. The germline V gene has CDR1 SEHNR and CDR2 FQNEAQ (reference sequence). V shed 4 bases and J shed 6 bases, with 19 bases lying between them. The CDR3 nucleotides read TGTGCCAGCAGCTCCAGCGACGGCAGGATCCTCGAGCAGTACTTC. Protein sequence: CASSSSDGRILEQYF.

This clonotype turned up a few times. This sequence joins TRBV3-1 and TRBJ2-7; 8 bases line up with TRBD1. Trimming at V came to 8 bases and at J to 2 bases, leaving 5 bases not matched to a gene. The CDR3 is 13 amino acids. The V gene's germline CDR1 is LGHDT and CDR2 YNNKEL (reference sequence). CDR3 nucleotides: TGTGCCAGCGCCACAGGGGGGACCTACGAGCAGTACTTC. Amino acid sequence: CASATGGTYEQYF.

This chain joins TRBV7-8 and TRBJ2-7; 8 nucleotides align to TRBD2. CDR3 size: 14 residues. J gave up 8 bases and V 1 base, and 7 bases lay outside the gene matches. CDR1 is SGHVS, CDR2 FQNEAQ, per germline. CDR3 nucleotide sequence: TGTGCCAGCAGCTTAGAGCCCTGGACTAGCCAGCAGTACTTC. Its protein is CASSLEPWTSQQYF.

The chain links TRBV7-2 to TRBJ1-5; unclear D gene. Deletions cut 7 bases from V and 0 bases from J, with 10 bases between. Germline V lookup: CDR1 SGHTA, CDR2 FQGNSA. CDR3 length equals 14 residues. CDR3: CASMSGNSNQPQHF. The CDR3 nucleotides are TGTGCCAGCATGAGTGGGAATAGCAATCAGCCCCAGCATTTT.

This clonotype was seen a handful of times. The J gene is TRBJ2-7, the V gene TRBV18, with 9 positions matching TRBD1. The germline V gene has CDR1 KGHSH and CDR2 LQKENI. CDR3 length equals 14 residues. V lost 3 bases and J lost 6; bases outside the gene matches: 6. CDR3 DNA: TGTGCCAGCTCACCCGGGACAGGGTCAATCGAGCAGTACTTC. Translating gives CASSPGTGSIEQYF.

This clonotype was observed a few times. The rearrangement links TRBV5-1 to TRBJ2-3; 7 bases align to TRBD1. This CDR3 comprises 15 residues. Germline-derived CDR1 and CDR2 are SGHRS and YFSETQ. V lost 6 bases, J lost 2 bases, and 9 bases stayed unmatched. This CDR3 reads CASNPTGSDTDTQYF. The CDR3 nucleotides read TGCGCCAGCAACCCGACAGGGTCGGACACAGATACGCAGTATTTT.

The chain recombines TRBV27 with TRBJ2-7; the match to TRBD2 covers 10 bases. The CDR3 runs to 14 residues. The ends lost 2 bases at V and 6 bases at J; junction bases unmatched: 4. Germline CDR1 reads MNHEY; CDR2 reads SMNVEV (reference sequence). Here the CDR3 DNA reads TGTGCCAGCAGTTTAGGTAGCGGGGGGTCCGAGCAGTACTTC. Translation gives CASSLGSGGSEQYF.

A remark on this clonotype: Sequence at one end of the junction differs from germline and may be a read error. This chain connects TRBV5-1 to TRBJ2-6; 9 bases agree with TRBD1. The CDR3 contains 16 residues. Germline values: CDR1 SGHRS, CDR2 YFSETQ. This chain's CDR3 is CASSLQGATGASVLTF. DNA of the CDR3: TGCGCCAGCAGCTTACAGGGGGCTACTGGGGCCAGCGTCCTGACTTTC.

This chain joins TRBV27 and TRBJ2-3; TRBD2 is a possible D gene (7 bases). The CDR3 loop spans 19 amino acids. Deletions cut 0 bases from V and 1 base from J, with 20 bases between. Germline assignment: CDR1 MNHEY and CDR2 SMNVEV (reference sequence). As DNA, the CDR3 is TGTGCCAGCAGTTTATCGTGGGGGGGCCTCGAGGTTGGCACAGATACGCAGTATTTT. It encodes CASSLSWGGLEVGTDTQYF.

The chain recombines TRBV7-2 with TRBJ1-4, with D uncertain. V lost 3 bases, J lost 5 bases, and 10 bases lay in between. Germline CDR1 reads SGHTA; CDR2 reads FQGNSA. CDR3 length: 14 residues. CDR3 DNA: TGTGCCAGCAGCTTTGGCCCTCAGAATGAAAAACTGTTTTTT. This encodes CASSFGPQNEKLFF.

The chain has TRBV20-1 and TRBJ2-7, with TRBD2 matching over 8 bases. The V and J ends lost 6 bases and 1 base, in that order; junction bases with no gene match: 14. The CDR3 spans 16 residues. Germline loops: CDR1 DFQATT, CDR2 SNEGSKA (reference sequence). CDR3 DNA sequence: TGCAGTGCCCCTGGACTAGCAGCGCGGACATCCTACGAGCAGTACTTC. Its translation is CSAPGLAARTSYEQYF.

The rearrangement links TRBV7-9 to TRBJ1-4, with D uncertain. The germline V gene encodes CDR1 SEHNR and CDR2 FQNEAQ (reference sequence). V lost 3 bases, J lost 7 bases, and 12 bases lay in between. The CDR3 loop spans 14 amino acids. CDR3 DNA sequence: TGTGCCAGCAGCTTGGGGAGGTTCGGTGAAAAACTGTTTTTT. Translation: CASSLGRFGEKLFF.

The genes are TRBV5-1 and TRBJ2-4, with TRBD1 matching 8 bases. The DNA end is a closer match to TRBJ2-7, so the J assignment may be wrong. CDR1 is SGHRS and CDR2 is YFSETQ in the germline V gene. The CDR3 contains 14 residues. CDR3 sequence (DNA): TGCGCCAGCAGGGCGGGACAGGTGATATACGAGCAGTACTTC. It translates to CASRAGQVIYEQYF.

The V and J genes are TRBV7-2 and TRBJ2-1; possible D gene TRBD1, 6 bases. Germline V gene lookup returns CDR1 SGHTA and CDR2 FQGNSA. This CDR3 comprises 15 residues. V was cut by 2 bases and J by 7 bases, with 15 bases left in between. CDR3 loop: CASSLSRGTVNEQFF. The CDR3 DNA sequence: TGTGCCAGCAGCTTAAGCAGGGGAACTGTGAATGAGCAGTTCTTC.

The chain couples TRBV6-1 to TRBJ1-1; D not certain. Trimming pared 3 bases from V and 1 base from J, leaving 6 bases between. The CDR3 runs to 13 residues. Germline assignment: CDR1 MNHNS and CDR2 SASEGT. Here the CDR3 reads CASSETENTEAFF. In DNA form, the CDR3 reads TGTGCCAGCAGTGAGACTGAGAACACTGAAGCTTTCTTT.

This chain connects TRBV5-1 to TRBJ2-1; 8 bases fit TRBD1. Germline V gene lookup returns CDR1 SGHRS and CDR2 YFSETQ. This CDR3 spans 19 amino acids. The ends lost 0 bases at V and 6 bases at J; junction bases unmatched: 17. CDR3 DNA: TGCGCCAGCAGCTTGGTAGCGCCTTCCTCCGGGACAGGTTGCAATGAGCAGTTCTTC. Protein product: CASSLVAPSSGTGCNEQFF.

This clonotype was seen a few times. The V call is TRBV28, the J call TRBJ1-2; perhaps TRBD1 as D (6 bases). The germline V gene has CDR1 MDHEN and CDR2 SYDVKM. The ends were cut back, 9 bases at V and 0 bases at J, with 11 bases in the middle. The CDR3 has 13 residues. CDR3 sequence (DNA): TGTGCCAGTCGGACAGTAGCTAACTATGGCTACACCTTC. Protein: CASRTVANYGYTF.

This clonotype occurred many times. Written as DNA, the CDR3 is TGCAGCGTTGAGGGCGGGGAGAGCTCCTACAATGAGCAGTTCTTC. This translates into CSVEGGESSYNEQFF. The genes are TRBV29-1 and TRBJ2-1; perhaps TRBD2 as D (6 bases). V was cut by 3 bases and J by 0 bases, with 12 bases left in between. Germline V CDR1 and CDR2: SQVTM, ANQGSEA. This CDR3 has 15 amino acids.

The rearrangement joins TRBV6-5 to TRBJ2-2, with D unclear. The CDR3 totals 13 residues. Germline CDR1 reads MNHEY; CDR2 reads SVGAGI. Trimming took off 5 bases at V and 6 bases at J, with 10 bases between the two ends. CDR3 amino acids: CASSPLLAGELFF. DNA for the CDR3: TGTGCCAGCAGTCCACTGCTCGCCGGGGAGCTGTTTTTT.

The chain links TRBV20-1 to TRBJ2-5; D gene unclear. Germline-derived CDR1 and CDR2 are DFQATT and SNEGSKA (reference sequence). The CDR3 contains 13 residues. The CDR3 protein is CSPREADQETQYF. In DNA, the CDR3 is TGCAGCCCTCGAGAGGCGGATCAAGAGACCCAGTACTTC.